This record covers a single T cell receptor (beta chain). Its antigen remains unidentified. This sample was taken from a study of T cell responses to AZD1222 COVID-19 vaccine. This table comes from immunoSEQ multiplex PCR, and its TCRdb copy is limited to in-frame clones, with some not included. The table records some 150,000 clones, roughly 94% of them present only once. Notes on the study in general: The donors showed a predominance of white British ancestry and of females, with possible underestimation of clonal diversity.

This TCR derives from an adult in good health. The sample in question was peripheral blood, obtained on day 0 of AZD1222 vaccination.

This chain's CDR3 is CASSPGGSGANVLTF. DNA of the CDR3: TGTGCCAGCAGCCCAGGGGGGTCTGGGGCCAACGTCCTGACTTTC. The V and J genes are TRBV9 and TRBJ2-6, with D perhaps matching TRBD1 (7 bases). Trimming left V 4 bases short and J 1 base short, with 9 bases between. CDR3 length: 15 amino acids. Germline V gene lookup returns CDR1 SGDLS and CDR2 YYNGEE.